This T cell receptor beta chain was sequenced in a study of blood T cell repertoires in COVID-19. Cohort 3 recovered donors had two negative PCRs, clearance, or symptom resolution. The germline V gene encodes CDR1 SGHAT and CDR2 FQNNGV. The length of the CDR3 is 16 residues. V lost 6 bases to trimming and J lost 0 bases; unmatched junction nucleotides: 8. Per the original data handling: Reference gene primers were amplified, and this amplification served to estimate nucleated cell counts. Assay used: immunoSEQ multiplex PCR; TCRdb lists only in-frame clones, some missing. V and J calls and clone size follow that table, whereas D and trimming were derived from the DNA. The table lists hundreds of thousands of clones, approximately 86% of them singletons.

The sequencing input was PBMCs or T cells enriched from blood (not recorded which). The rearrangement links TRBV11-2 to TRBJ1-3, with TRBD1 matching 7 bases. This receptor was obtained from a woman between 50 and 59 years old who had recovered from COVID-19. CDR3 region: CASSRGTAGSGNTIYF. DNA for the CDR3: TGTGCCAGCAGTCGGGGGACAGCAGGCTCTGGAAACACCATATATTTT. The full variable domain, with the rest looked up from reference TRBV11-2 and TRBJ1-3, is EAGVAQSPRYKIIEKRQSVAFWCNPISGHATLYWYQQILGQGPKLLIQFQNNGVVDDSQLPKDRFSAERLKGVDSTLKIQPAKLEDSAVYLCASSRGTAGSGNTIYFGEGSWLTVV.